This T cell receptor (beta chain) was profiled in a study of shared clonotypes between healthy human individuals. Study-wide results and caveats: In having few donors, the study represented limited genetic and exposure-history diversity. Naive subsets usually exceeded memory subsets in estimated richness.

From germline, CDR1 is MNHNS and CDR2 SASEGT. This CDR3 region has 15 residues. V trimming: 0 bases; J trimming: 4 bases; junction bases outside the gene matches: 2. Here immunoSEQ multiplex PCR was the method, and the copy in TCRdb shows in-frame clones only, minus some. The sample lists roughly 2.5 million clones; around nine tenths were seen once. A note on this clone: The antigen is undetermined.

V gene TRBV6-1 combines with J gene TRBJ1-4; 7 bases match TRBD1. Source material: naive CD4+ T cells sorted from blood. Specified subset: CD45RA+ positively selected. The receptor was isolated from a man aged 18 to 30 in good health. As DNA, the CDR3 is TGTGCCAGCAGTGAAGCAGCAGGGGGTAATGAAAAACTGTTTTTT. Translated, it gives CASSEAAGGNEKLFF.